This TCR beta chain was captured in a study of radiation and T cells in renal cell carcinoma. Regarding the study as a whole: No pretreatment tumor biopsies were available for baseline clonotypes.

Produced via immunoSEQ multiplex PCR; TCRdb's table is partial and in-frame only. The sample holds about 150,000 clones, around 89% seen once. This clone came up once. Its antigen remains unidentified. Time point meaning: baseline pretreatment blood. Treatment of the sample: 15 Gy SBRT to primary tumor, nephrectomy 4 weeks later. The sequencing used blood, collected from a patient whose treatment included radiotherapy and nephrectomy. The sequence was collected from an older woman with renal cell carcinoma.

In DNA form, the CDR3 reads TGCGCCAGCAGCCAAGAGAGGGGTAGGGGCTACACCTTC. Amino acids: CASSQERGRGYTF. The chain links TRBV4-3 to TRBJ1-2; possible D gene TRBD1, 5 bases. The CDR3 contains 13 residues. The V gene lost 0 bases and the J gene lost 8 bases, with 10 bases spanning the gap. Germline CDR1 reads LGHNA; CDR2 reads YSLEER.